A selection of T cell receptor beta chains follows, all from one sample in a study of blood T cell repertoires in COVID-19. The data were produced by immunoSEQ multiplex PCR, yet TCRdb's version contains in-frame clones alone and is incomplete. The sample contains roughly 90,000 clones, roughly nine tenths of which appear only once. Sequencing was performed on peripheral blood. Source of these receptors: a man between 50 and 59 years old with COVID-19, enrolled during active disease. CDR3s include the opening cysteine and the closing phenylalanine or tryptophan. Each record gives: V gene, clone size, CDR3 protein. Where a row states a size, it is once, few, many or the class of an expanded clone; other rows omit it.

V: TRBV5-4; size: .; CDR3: CASSLGGRDTDTQYF
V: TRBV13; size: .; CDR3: CASSSDRALEWGTQYF
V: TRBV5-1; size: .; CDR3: CASSLDRGHSYEQYF
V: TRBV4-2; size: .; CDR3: CASSQLAGSNTGELFF
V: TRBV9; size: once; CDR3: CASSVGRFTDTQYF
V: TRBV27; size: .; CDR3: CASSHSGYEQYF
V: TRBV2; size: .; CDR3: CASSEQGVPNEKLFF
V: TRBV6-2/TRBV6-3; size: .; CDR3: CASSYSWGDTEAFF
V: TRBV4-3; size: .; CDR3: CASSQTWTGENSPLHF
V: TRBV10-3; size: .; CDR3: CAIMRGHTGELFF
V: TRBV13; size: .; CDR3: CASSRGTENGYTF
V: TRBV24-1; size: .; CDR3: CATSDGRWTANTGELFF
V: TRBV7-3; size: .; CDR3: CASSLWVGRWIEPQHF
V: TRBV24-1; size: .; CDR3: CATSDLEIDRGESYNSPLHF
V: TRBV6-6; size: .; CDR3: CATQVPRGDSTDTQYF
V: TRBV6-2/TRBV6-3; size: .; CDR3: CASSYSQGRVNTEAFF
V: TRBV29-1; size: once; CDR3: CSVAQGAYEQYF
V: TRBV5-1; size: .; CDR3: CASSLGQSEQYF